Presented here are 15 T cell receptor beta chains from one specimen sequenced in a study of blood T cell repertoires in COVID-19. Libraries were prepared by immunoSEQ multiplex PCR; TCRdb keeps only in-frame clonotypes and omits some of them. Among 400,000 to 550,000 clones, roughly 90% were seen once, and the ten largest hold approximately 4.5%. Sample: peripheral blood. All receptors derive from a woman aged 25-40 years with acute or convalescent COVID-19.

The chain couples TRBV4-1 to TRBJ2-2, with 7 nucleotides matching TRBD2. Germline V CDR1 and CDR2: MGHRA, YSYEKL. The V segment lost 3 bases and the J segment 3 bases; nucleotides outside the gene matches: 7. The CDR3 consists of 16 residues. The CDR3 loop reads CASSQLAVLYTGELFF. The CDR3 region has the DNA TGCGCCAGCAGCCAGCTAGCGGTCCTCTACACCGGGGAGCTGTTTTTT.

The rearrangement uses TRBV4-1 and TRBJ2-7; TRBD1 agrees at 7 bases. Germline CDR1 reads MGHRA; CDR2 reads YSYEKL. The CDR3 runs 15 residues. V trimming: 0 bases; J trimming: 9 bases; junction bases outside the gene matches: 11. CDR3 in DNA: TGCGCCAGCAGCCAAGAGGACAGGCTCTTCGGCGGGCAGTACTTC. Residues: CASSQEDRLFGGQYF.

CDR3 DNA sequence: TGTGCCAGCAGTGAACAGGGGGCGAACTATGGCTACACCTTC. This gives the protein CASSEQGANYGYTF. This chain links TRBV2 with TRBJ1-2, with 8 bases identical to TRBD1. The V segment lost 2 bases and the J segment 2 bases; nucleotides outside the gene matches: 1. Germline CDR1 SNHLY, CDR2 FYNNEI. The CDR3 is made up of 14 amino acids.

The chain has TRBV9 and TRBJ2-1, with 8 bases identical to TRBD1. Germline trimming cut 0 bases from V and 3 bases from J; bases unmatched to any gene: 2. The CDR3 runs to 15 residues. Germline V gene data show CDR1 as SGDLS and CDR2 as YYNGEE. The chain's CDR3 is CASSVGQGFYNEQFF. Written as DNA, the CDR3 is TGTGCCAGCAGCGTAGGACAGGGGTTCTACAATGAGCAGTTCTTC.

The chain combines TRBV6-2 or TRBV6-3 with TRBJ2-5; D remains unclear. The CDR3 is 16 amino acids. The germline gives CDR1 MNHEY, CDR2 SVGEGT. Trimming removed 2 bases at V and 4 bases at J, with 17 bases between. The CDR3: CASSYAQANTIETQYF. CDR3 nucleotide sequence: TGTGCCAGCAGTTACGCTCAGGCAAACACGATAGAGACCCAGTACTTC.

This sequence joins TRBV2 and TRBJ2-4; TRBD2 might be the D (5 bases). Trimming took 2 bases from V and 0 from J, leaving 11 bases between them. There are 16 residues in the CDR3. Germline V gene data show CDR1 as SNHLY and CDR2 as FYNNEI. DNA for the CDR3: TGTGCCAGCAGTGAATGGGGAGATCTAGCCAAAAACATTCAGTACTTC. Amino acid sequence: CASSEWGDLAKNIQYF.

The J gene is TRBJ1-2, the V gene TRBV5-6; 8 bases are a match to TRBD1. Germline CDR1 SGHDT, CDR2 YYEEEE. The CDR3 extends over 14 amino acids. The trim removed 6 bases at V and 6 bases at J, leaving 10 bases unmatched. This chain's CDR3 is CASILGYRGDGYTF. DNA of the CDR3: TGTGCCAGCATCCTTGGTTACAGGGGGGATGGCTACACCTTC.

The chain has TRBV4-2 and TRBJ2-1, with TRBD2 identical over 11 bases. The V gene's germline CDR1 is LGHNA and CDR2 YNFKEQ. V shed 1 base and J 4 bases; nucleotides not matched to a gene: 9. This CDR3 has 18 residues. Here the CDR3 reads CASSQAGASGGKYNEQFF. The CDR3 DNA follows: TGTGCCAGCAGCCAAGCCGGAGCTAGCGGGGGGAAGTACAATGAGCAGTTCTTC.

This chain connects TRBV6-1 to TRBJ2-1; the D gene is possibly TRBD1 (5 bases). Between the trimmed V and J ends, which lost 0 bases and 11 bases, there was a span of 17 bases. In germline, CDR1 is MNHNS, CDR2 SASEGT. The CDR3 contains 15 residues. The CDR3 DNA follows: TGTGCCAGCAGTGAAGCTATTATTCTACAGGTTAAGCAGTTCTTC. Translation gives CASSEAIILQVKQFF.

The chain joins TRBV2 to TRBJ2-1; 9 bases line up with TRBD2. The germline V gene encodes CDR1 SNHLY and CDR2 FYNNEI. The CDR3 covers 15 residues. V dropped 7 bases and J dropped 4; count of bases not matched to a gene: 8. CDR3: CASTPYSGSYNEQFF. The CDR3, as DNA: TGTGCCAGCACCCCCTATAGCGGGAGTTACAATGAGCAGTTCTTC.

The CDR3 protein is CAAAGVNTEAFF. The CDR3 DNA is TGTGCCGCAGCAGGGGTGAACACTGAAGCTTTCTTT. The chain has TRBV3-1 (or the pseudogene TRBV3-2) and TRBJ1-1; D may be TRBD1 (6 bases). Between the trimmed V and J ends, which lost 11 bases and 0 bases, there was a span of 10 bases. This CDR3 spans 12 amino acids. Germline V gives CDR1 LGHDT, CDR2 YNNKEL (reference sequence).

This chain joins TRBV2 and TRBJ2-7; TRBD2 agrees at 7 bases. Germline CDR1 and CDR2: SNHLY and FYNNEI. V lost 10 bases, J lost 2 bases, and 5 bases stayed unmatched. The CDR3 totals 12 residues. The CDR3 coding sequence is TGTGCCACCGGGAGGTGGGCCTACGAGCAGTACTTC. It yields the protein CATGRWAYEQYF.

The chain employs TRBV5-1 and TRBJ1-2; D gene ambiguous. V shed 0 bases and J shed 5 bases, with 14 bases lying between them. Germline V lookup: CDR1 SGHRS, CDR2 YFSETQ. The CDR3 has 15 amino acids. The CDR3 bases are TGCGCCAGCAGCTTGGATGGGCCGGTTACATATGGCTACACCTTC. Its translation: CASSLDGPVTYGYTF.

The chain is built from TRBV7-3 and TRBJ1-5; D is unclear. This CDR3 spans 20 amino acids. Trimming removed 1 base from V and 1 base from J, with 23 bases in between. Per germline, CDR1 SGHTA and CDR2 FQGTGA. The CDR3 coding sequence is TGTGCCAGCAGCTTAATCGAGAGGTTTTATCGGAGAAAAAGCAATCAGCCCCAGCATTTT. It translates to CASSLIERFYRRKSNQPQHF.

This clone appeared a few times. CDR3 in amino acids: CSARDGDRQFF. Here the CDR3 DNA reads TGCAGTGCTAGAGACGGGGACAGGCAGTTCTTC. J is TRBJ2-1 and V is TRBV20-1; 7 bases are a match to TRBD1. V shed 0 bases, J shed 12 bases, and the junction held 2 bases outside the gene matches. Germline values: CDR1 DFQATT, CDR2 SNEGSKA (reference sequence). This CDR3 region has 11 residues.